The rows below give T cell receptor beta chains drawn from one sample of a study of T-cell memory formation after mild COVID-19. TCRdb reprocessed the 5' RACE reads via MiXCR and lists one record per CDR3 protein. The data show some 190,000 distinct CDR3 sequences, 16% seen once. Material for sequencing was PBMCs or a T cell subset sorted from them (not recorded which). Source of these receptors: an adult woman who had mild COVID-19 (a few samples of this study predate the infection). Cell type and time point are not known. Each CDR3 is given with its conserved first and last residue. Each record gives: J gene, V gene, D gene, clone size, CDR3 protein, CDR3 DNA. The D gene is left open where the match is weak. Where a row states a size, it is once, few, many or the class of an expanded clone; other rows omit it.

TRBJ2-7 TRBV18 - few CASSPGTSHSYEQYF TGTGCCAGCTCGCCGGGAACTAGCCACTCCTACGAGCAGTACTTC
TRBJ1-6 TRBV20-1 TRBD1 many CSARLRDRGHSPLHF TGCAGTGCTAGGCTCCGGGACAGGGGACATTCACCCCTCCACTTT
TRBJ1-1 TRBV11-2 TRBD1 few CASSLPWTGDTEAFF TGTGCCAGCAGCTTACCCTGGACAGGGGACACTGAAGCTTTCTTT
TRBJ2-5 TRBV14 TRBD1 many CASSQGQGARETQYF TGTGCCAGCAGCCAAGGACAGGGGGCTCGGGAGACCCAGTACTTC
TRBJ1-2 TRBV6-5 - - CASSLGQLRGIRHGYTF TGTGCCAGCAGCCTCGGACAGCTTCGAGGAATCAGACATGGCTACACCTTC
TRBJ2-1 TRBV7-8 - few CASSLAPPNNEQFF TGTGCCAGCAGCTTAGCTCCCCCCAACAATGAGCAGTTCTTC
TRBJ2-3 TRBV27 TRBD2 once CASSFSSGGRDTQYF TGTGCCAGCAGTTTCTCTAGCGGGGGGCGGGATACGCAGTATTTT
TRBJ1-3 TRBV5-1 TRBD1 few CASSADRVHSGNTIYF TGCGCCAGCAGCGCCGACAGGGTTCATTCTGGAAACACCATATATTTT
TRBJ2-1 TRBV18 - - CASSPLPGSGEQFF TGTGCCAGCTCACCACTTCCAGGGTCGGGTGAGCAGTTCTTC
TRBJ2-5 TRBV7-6 - few CASSAGTTQETQYF TGTGCCAGCAGCGCCGGGACAACCCAAGAGACCCAGTACTTC
TRBJ2-1 TRBV29-1 TRBD2 few CSVERESDEQFF TGCAGCGTGGAGCGGGAGTCGGATGAGCAGTTCTTC
TRBJ2-7 TRBV20-1 - few CSARGLTDYEQYF TGCAGTGCTAGAGGTTTGACTGACTACGAGCAGTACTTC
TRBJ1-5 TRBV7-2 - - CASSPYDRTPQHF TGTGCCAGCAGCCCCTATGACCGGACGCCCCAGCATTTT
TRBJ2-3 TRBV7-8 - - CASSSDSPTTRTDTQYF TGTGCCAGCAGCTCCGACTCCCCTACAACCCGCACAGATACGCAGTATTTT
TRBJ2-7 TRBV19 TRBD2 - CASRRGGHTSYEQYF TGTGCCAGTAGGCGGGGGGGACACACGTCCTACGAGCAGTACTTC
TRBJ2-7 TRBV7-2 TRBD2 many CASSLSSGRVPYEQYF TGTGCCAGCAGCTTAAGTAGCGGGAGGGTGCCCTACGAGCAGTACTTC
TRBJ1-2 TRBV7-2 - few CASSYSGGAYGYTF TGTGCCAGCAGCTACAGTGGGGGGGCCTATGGCTACACCTTC
TRBJ2-7 TRBV19 - - CASSIATGPSYEQYF TGTGCCAGTAGTATAGCGACAGGACCCTCCTACGAGCAGTACTTC
TRBJ1-1 TRBV15 - - CATSRGSSEDTEAFF TGTGCCACCAGCAGAGGTTCCTCCGAGGACACTGAAGCTTTCTTT
TRBJ1-2 TRBV9 TRBD1 - CASSVDRQGNYGYTF TGTGCCAGCAGCGTAGATAGACAGGGAAACTATGGCTACACCTTC
TRBJ2-1 TRBV19 - few CASSIQWSTSYNEQFF TGTGCCAGTAGTATTCAGTGGTCTACCTCCTACAATGAGCAGTTCTTC
TRBJ2-2 TRBV11-3 - - CASSLGLVNTGELFF TGTGCCAGCAGCTTAGGGCTGGTAAACACCGGGGAGCTGTTTTTT
TRBJ2-3 TRBV30 - - CAWSVGGVVADTQYF TGCGCCTGGAGTGTAGGTGGAGTGGTCGCAGATACGCAGTATTTT
TRBJ2-3 TRBV6-5 - many CASSHLATGGTDTQYF TGTGCCAGCAGCCACCTAGCCACCGGTGGCACAGATACGCAGTATTTT
TRBJ2-7 TRBV5-6 - few CASSLLWGGGQYF TGTGCCAGCAGCTTGTTGTGGGGCGGCGGGCAGTACTTC
TRBJ1-6 TRBV5-1 TRBD1 few CASRAGTGGSPLHF TGCGCCAGCAGAGCCGGGACAGGGGGATCACCCCTCCACTTT
TRBJ2-1 TRBV6-2/TRBV6-3 - few CASSYSRDSFRNEQFF TGTGCCAGCAGTTACTCCAGGGACTCTTTCAGGAATGAGCAGTTCTTC
TRBJ2-5 TRBV4-3 TRBD2 many CASSPQDGRGIGETQYF TGCGCCAGCAGCCCCCAAGACGGGAGGGGGATTGGGGAGACCCAGTACTTC
TRBJ2-5 TRBV7-3 - few CASSLGGGLETQYF TGTGCCAGCAGCTTAGGGGGGGGCCTGGAGACCCAGTACTTC
TRBJ2-5 TRBV7-2 TRBD2 - CASSLGLAGVRQETQYF TGTGCCAGCAGCTTAGGTCTAGCGGGAGTTAGACAAGAGACCCAGTACTTC
TRBJ2-6 TRBV5-1 TRBD1 few CASSWNRGPGANVLTF TGCGCCAGCAGCTGGAACAGGGGGCCCGGGGCCAACGTCCTGACTTTC
TRBJ1-1 TRBV7-2 TRBD1 many CASSSQGGNTEAFF TGTGCCAGCAGCTCGCAGGGGGGGAACACTGAAGCTTTCTTT
TRBJ1-1 TRBV12-3/TRBV12-4 - - CASSFGHPPAEAFF TGTGCCAGCAGTTTCGGACACCCTCCGGCTGAAGCTTTCTTT
TRBJ2-1 TRBV7-2 TRBD2 few CASSPVAGGQRNEQFF TGTGCCAGCAGTCCCGTAGCGGGAGGGCAGAGAAATGAGCAGTTCTTC
TRBJ1-2 TRBV29-1 TRBD1 - CSVVGTGHYGYTF TGCAGCGTTGTCGGGACAGGGCACTATGGCTACACCTTC
TRBJ2-5 TRBV18 - - CASSRAGGETQYF TGTGCCAGCTCACGTGCAGGCGGAGAGACCCAGTACTTC
TRBJ2-3 TRBV7-8 - - CASSPMTDTQYF TGTGCCAGCAGCCCCATGACAGATACGCAGTATTTT
TRBJ1-3 TRBV6-6 TRBD1 - CASSDRGQGNTIYF TGTGCCAGCAGCGACAGGGGGCAAGGAAACACCATATATTTT
TRBJ1-6 TRBV27 - - CASSRPTVYNSPLHF TGTGCCAGCAGCCGCCCGACAGTTTATAATTCACCCCTCCACTTT
TRBJ2-4 TRBV20-1 TRBD2 few CSARGGGLMKNIQYF TGCAGTGCTAGAGGCGGGGGTTTGATGAAAAACATTCAGTACTTC
TRBJ2-3 TRBV4-3 - - CASSQVLPGRKGGTQYF TGCGCCAGCAGCCAAGTACTCCCCGGGAGAAAGGGGGGTACGCAGTATTTT
TRBJ1-5 TRBV12-3/TRBV12-4 - - CASSETSGNQPQHF TGTGCCAGCAGCGAGACGTCAGGGAATCAGCCCCAGCATTTT
TRBJ1-2 TRBV28 - - CASSLGRVYGYTF TGTGCCAGCAGTTTGGGAAGGGTCTATGGCTACACCTTC
TRBJ2-5 TRBV15 TRBD2 few CATSLGGGAQETQYF TGTGCCACCAGCCTTGGGGGGGGAGCCCAAGAGACCCAGTACTTC
TRBJ2-7 TRBV3-1 TRBD2 - CASSQAGGASYEQYF TGTGCCAGCAGCCAGGCGGGGGGCGCGTCCTACGAGCAGTACTTC
TRBJ2-1 TRBV5-1 - - CASSLVGARRDEQFF TGCGCCAGCAGCTTGGTAGGGGCTAGGAGGGATGAGCAGTTCTTC
TRBJ2-3 TRBV7-9 - - CASRRDTVTDTQYF TGTGCCAGCAGGAGGGACACCGTCACAGATACGCAGTATTTT
TRBJ2-7 TRBV7-9 - few CASSLGFGVGEQYF TGTGCCAGCAGCTTAGGCTTTGGGGTCGGTGAGCAGTACTTC
TRBJ2-1 TRBV6-5 TRBD2 few CASRYRLAPEQFF TGTGCCAGCAGGTACAGACTAGCGCCTGAGCAGTTCTTC
TRBJ1-2 TRBV7-2 TRBD1 - CASSPSGQGYGYTF TGTGCCAGCAGCCCATCGGGACAGGGTTATGGCTACACCTTC
TRBJ2-3 TRBV12-3/TRBV12-4 TRBD2 - CASSHPTSGSTDTQYF TGTGCCAGCAGTCACCCAACTAGCGGGAGCACAGATACGCAGTATTTT
TRBJ2-7 TRBV3-1 - few CASSTSAGAYEQYF TGTGCCAGCAGCACTTCGGCAGGCGCCTACGAGCAGTACTTC